This T cell receptor (beta chain) was found in a study of metastatic and nonmetastatic thyroid tumors. Study as a whole: Repertoire comparisons spanned blood and tumor or nodule tissue from malignant and benign thyroid patients. Study-level points and caveats: For both blood and tumor, malignant thyroid tumors reportedly showed significantly higher TCR beta diversity than benign nodules did.

As handled by the study authors: A classifier for distant metastasis in papillary thyroid cancer was constructed using CDR3 differences observed across clinicopathological groups. TCRdb re-called clones via MiXCR from the PCR reads. The V and J calls reflect TCRdb's pipeline rather than the authors' work. This sample has around 19,000 clones, with about a fifth found just once. CDR3 length: 14 residues. Trimming cost V 5 bases and J 6 bases; bases outside gene matches: 5. Per the germline V gene, CDR1 is MNHEY and CDR2 is SVGEGT. This clone is categorized as medium-sized. The target antigen is unknown. Every patient underwent thyroid surgery untreated.

The rearrangement links TRBV6-2 or TRBV6-3 to TRBJ1-5; 9 bases map to TRBD1. Sequencing used blood. The receptor comes from a female donor with papillary thyroid cancer or a benign thyroid nodule (not recorded which). Some clones in this sample may be carry-over from other donors' samples. The DNA of the CDR3 is TGTGCCAGCAGTGCCCGGGACAGGGTTCAGCCCCAGCATTTT. Amino acids: CASSARDRVQPQHF.